The T cell receptor beta chain described here comes from a study of OX40 agonist ivuxolimab in advanced cancers. Notes on this clone: No antigen is known for it.

Method: immunoSEQ multiplex PCR; TCRdb's copy keeps in-frame clones and lacks some. Seen here are about 83,000 clones, around four fifths observed once, and the top ten hold approximately 1.7%. Overall study findings and caveats: Normalized expansion of T-cell clones was also low for some nonresponders. In the 0.1 to 3.0 mg/kg range, CD4+ and CD8+ blood T cells had expanded clonally by week 6. Expanded clones were, on average, more numerous among CD8+ T cells than CD4+.

The CDR3 sequence is 15 residues long. The V gene's germline CDR1 is LNHNV and CDR2 YYDKDF (reference sequence). Trimming took 0 bases from V and 4 from J, leaving 12 bases between them. The chain links TRBV15 to TRBJ1-1; tentatively, D is TRBD1 (5 bases). The input for sequencing was CD4+ or CD8+ T cells sorted from blood, taken in a trial of the OX40 agonist ivuxolimab. The clonotype comes from an adult with an advanced solid tumor such as melanoma, head and neck, liver or kidney cancer. CDR3 DNA: TGTGCCACCAGCAGAGATCGGGGCGGGGGCACTGAAGCTTTCTTT. Translated, it gives CATSRDRGGGTEAFF.